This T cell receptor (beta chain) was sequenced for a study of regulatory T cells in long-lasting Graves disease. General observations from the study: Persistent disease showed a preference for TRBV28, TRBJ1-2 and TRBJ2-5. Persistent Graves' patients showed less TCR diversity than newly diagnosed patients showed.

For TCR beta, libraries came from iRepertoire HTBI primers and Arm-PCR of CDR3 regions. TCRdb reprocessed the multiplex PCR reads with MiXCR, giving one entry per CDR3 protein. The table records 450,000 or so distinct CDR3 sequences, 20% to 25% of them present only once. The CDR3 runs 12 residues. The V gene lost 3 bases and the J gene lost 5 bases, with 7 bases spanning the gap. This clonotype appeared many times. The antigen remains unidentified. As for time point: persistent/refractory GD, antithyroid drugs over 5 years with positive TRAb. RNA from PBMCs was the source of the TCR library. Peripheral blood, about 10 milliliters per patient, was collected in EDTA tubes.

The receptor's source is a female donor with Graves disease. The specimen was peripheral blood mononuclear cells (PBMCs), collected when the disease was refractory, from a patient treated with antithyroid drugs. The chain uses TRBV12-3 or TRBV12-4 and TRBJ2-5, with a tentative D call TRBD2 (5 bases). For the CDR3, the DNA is TGTGCCAGCAGTTTTTGGGAGGAGACCCAGTACTTC. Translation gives CASSFWEETQYF.